The sequence of this T cell receptor beta chain was determined in a study of identical twins' blood T cells. This clonotype was picked up a small number of times. Each CDR3 protein is one row after TCRdb ran MiXCR on the 5' RACE reads. The sample yields fewer than 450,000 distinct CDR3 sequences, about 28% seen once. This TCR was recovered from a woman between 18 and 55 years old in good health. Sequencing was carried out using PBMCs.

In DNA, the CDR3 is TGTGCCAGCAGCTTAAGGGGTGGCGGGCCCACCTTC. Translation gives CASSLRGGGPTF. This sequence joins TRBV7-9 and TRBJ1-2; a weak D match, TRBD1 (5 bases). Trimming took off 2 bases at V and 13 bases at J, with 14 bases between the two ends. The germline gives CDR1 SEHNR, CDR2 FQNEAQ (reference sequence). The CDR3 is 12 residues long.